Listed here is a single T cell receptor beta chain. The CDR3 is made up of 13 amino acids. Deletions cut 3 bases from V and 1 base from J, with 7 bases between. Germline V gene data show CDR1 as SGDLS and CDR2 as YYNGEE. The data belong to a study of cytomegalovirus exposure and HLA in healthy donors. PCR primers comprised 60 Vbeta and 13 Jbeta primers. The data were produced by immunoSEQ multiplex PCR, yet TCRdb's version contains in-frame clones alone and is incomplete. The data hold over 150,000 clones, with 68% observed a single time. The chain employs TRBV9 and TRBJ2-5; D is possibly TRBD2 (5 bases). The sequence derives from a woman between 18 and 30 years old in good health and CMV-seropositive. Material for sequencing was PBMCs. Here the CDR3 DNA reads TGTGCCAGCAGCGAAGCGGTCCAAGAGACCCAGTACTTC. Translated: CASSEAVQETQYF.